This T cell receptor (beta chain) came from a study of shared clonotypes between healthy human individuals. In the study overall: Per donor, CD8 memory used one plate, CD8 naive used two, CD4 memory used three and CD4 naive used three. Whole-study findings and limits: Sharing of clonotypes among donors was expected to vary with sequencing depth. Generally, estimated richness proved larger in naive subsets than it did in memory subsets.

The test was conducted at deep level. The repertoire was sequenced with immunoSEQ multiplex PCR; TCRdb's copy has only in-frame clones and lacks some. Of a few million clones listed, 85% to 95% are singletons. Comment on this clone: Its specificity is unknown.

This CDR3 has 14 residues. Trimming removed 4 bases at V and 7 bases at J, with 11 bases between. Germline loops: CDR1 LGHNA, CDR2 YNFKEQ. The chain employs TRBV4-2 and TRBJ1-6; TRBD1 is a possible D gene (5 bases). The sample comprised naive CD4+ T cells from PBMCs. Subset meaning: CD45RA+ positively selected. This TCR derives from a man between 18 and 35 years old in good health. Some clones in this sample may be carry-over from other donors' samples. CDR3 residues: CASSLDTGNSPLHF. As DNA, the CDR3 is TGTGCCAGCAGCCTGGACACGGGGAATTCACCCCTCCACTTT.